The rows below give T cell receptor beta chains drawn from one sample of a study of Graves' ophthalmopathy and Graves' hyperthyroidism. One entry per CDR3 protein, called by TCRdb with MiXCR from the multiplex PCR reads. The data contain fewer than 650,000 distinct CDR3 sequences, 22% of them singletons. Sequenced sample: peripheral blood. The receptors come from a woman between 18 and 29 years old with stable Graves' hyperthyroidism. Some clones in this sample may be carry-over from other donors' samples. Each CDR3 is given with its conserved first and last residue. A D gene is named only where the DNA matches it firmly. Clone size, where shown, is once, few, many, or a class for clones that have expanded.

d_call,clone_size,v_call,j_call,cdr3_nt,cdr3_aa
-,-,TRBV11-1,TRBJ2-2,TGTGCCAGCAGCCCTCCGGCCGCAGGGGTCACCGGGGAGCTGTTTTTT,CASSPPAAGVTGELFF
-,many,TRBV6-1,TRBJ1-1,TGTGCCACCACGGGACCGCAGAACACTGAAGCTTTCTTT,CATTGPQNTEAFF
-,many,TRBV28,TRBJ2-7,TGTGCCAGCAGAATCCCTAGCAGCTACGAGCAGTACTTC,CASRIPSSYEQYF
-,-,TRBV15,TRBJ2-5,TGTGCCACCAGCAGAGCAGGGACCCAGTACTTC,CATSRAGTQYF
-,many,TRBV2,TRBJ2-5,TGTGCCAGCAGTGATTCCGGGGTGGTGGAGACCCAGTACTTC,CASSDSGVVETQYF
-,few,TRBV6-1,TRBJ2-2,TGTGCCAGCAGCGAACAACCGCGAGCGAACACCGGGGAGCTGTTTTTT,CASSEQPRANTGELFF
-,many,TRBV6-5,TRBJ1-5,TGTGCCAGCAGTTTCGAAGGGGCTAGCAATCAGCCCCAGCATTTT,CASSFEGASNQPQHF
TRBD1,few,TRBV7-2,TRBJ1-2,TGTGCCAGCAGCCTCCGGGACAGGGATGGCTACACCTTC,CASSLRDRDGYTF
-,many,TRBV15,TRBJ2-2,TGTGCCACCCGCCCAGCGGTAAACGCCGGGGAGCTGTTTTTT,CATRPAVNAGELFF
TRBD2,many,TRBV6-1,TRBJ2-5,TGTGCCAGCAGTCCTCCTAGCGGGGGGGCAGAGACCCAGTACTTC,CASSPPSGGAETQYF
-,many,TRBV3-1,TRBJ2-7,TGTGCCAGCAGCCAGGGAGGTATTGGGCAATACTTC,CASSQGGIGQYF
TRBD1,many,TRBV10-3,TRBJ2-2,TGTGCCATCAGTTATACAGGGGGCGCGAACACCGGGGAGCTGTTTTTT,CAISYTGGANTGELFF
-,few,TRBV6-1,TRBJ1-2,TGTGCCAGCAGTGAAAGCTGGGGAAATAACTATGGCTACACCTTC,CASSESWGNNYGYTF
-,-,TRBV6-5,TRBJ1-2,TGTGCCAGCAGTTATAAGGCAATCAACTATGGCTACACCTTC,CASSYKAINYGYTF
-,-,TRBV12-3/TRBV12-4,TRBJ1-6,TGTGCCAGCAGTTTAGCGGACGGGGGCGGTAATTCACCCCTCCACTTT,CASSLADGGGNSPLHF
-,many,TRBV6-1,TRBJ1-5,TGTGCCAGCACCAACAGGGGCAATCAGCCCCAGCATTTT,CASTNRGNQPQHF
-,many,TRBV6-1,TRBJ2-5,TGTGCCAGCAGGGACTCTTGGGAGACCCAGTACTTC,CASRDSWETQYF
-,many,TRBV6-1,TRBJ1-1,TGTGCCAGCAGCCCACTGGGGCCTCACACTGAAGCTTTCTTT,CASSPLGPHTEAFF
-,-,TRBV5-1,TRBJ1-1,TGCGCCAGCAGCTCCCCCCGTTATGGTGAAGCTTTCTTT,CASSSPRYGEAFF
-,many,TRBV12-5,TRBJ1-1,TGTGCTAGTGGTTTCTATCGCACCGGAGCTTTCTTT,CASGFYRTGAFF